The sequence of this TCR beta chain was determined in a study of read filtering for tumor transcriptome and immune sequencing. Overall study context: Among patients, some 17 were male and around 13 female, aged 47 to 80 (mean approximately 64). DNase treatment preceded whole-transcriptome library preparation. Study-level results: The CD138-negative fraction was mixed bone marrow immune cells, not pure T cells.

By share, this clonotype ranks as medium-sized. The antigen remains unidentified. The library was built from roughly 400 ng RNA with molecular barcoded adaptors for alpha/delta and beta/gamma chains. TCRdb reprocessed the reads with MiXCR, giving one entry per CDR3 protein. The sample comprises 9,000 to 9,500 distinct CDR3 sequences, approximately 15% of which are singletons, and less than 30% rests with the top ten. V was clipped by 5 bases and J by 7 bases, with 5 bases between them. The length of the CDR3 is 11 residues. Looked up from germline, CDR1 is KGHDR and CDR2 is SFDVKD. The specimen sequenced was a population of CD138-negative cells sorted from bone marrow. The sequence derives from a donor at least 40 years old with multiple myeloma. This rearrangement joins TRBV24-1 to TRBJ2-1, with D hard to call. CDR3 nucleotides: TGTGCCACCAGTGTGGGTAATGAGCAGTTCTTC. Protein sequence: CATSVGNEQFF.